These 22 T cell receptor beta chains share one sample of origin, sequenced in a study of shared clonotypes between healthy human individuals. Here immunoSEQ multiplex PCR was the method, and the copy in TCRdb shows in-frame clones only, minus some. The repertoire has 2 million to 2.5 million clones, just over 90% of them found once; the top ten carry 0.39%. Sequencing was performed on naive CD4+ T cells from PBMCs. Noted subset: CD45RA+ positively selected. The receptors here all came from a man younger than 35 in good health. Some clones in this sample may be carry-over from other donors' samples.

Points on this clone: At the DNA level, this CDR3 is encoded by other sequences in the same sample as well. The chain employs TRBV5-4 and TRBJ2-7; tentative D call: TRBD2 (5 bases). Germline V gene data show CDR1 as SGHNT and CDR2 as YYREEE (reference sequence). Deletions cut 0 bases from V and 2 bases from J, with 12 bases between. The CDR3 contains 15 residues. The CDR3 DNA reads as TGTGCCAGCAGCTTGGCCTTAAGCGGCACCTACGAGCAGTACTTC. Protein: CASSLALSGTYEQYF.

The chain couples TRBV6-5 to TRBJ2-1; tentatively, D is TRBD2 (6 bases). Trimming took off 2 bases at V and 0 bases at J, with 11 bases between the two ends. CDR1 is MNHEY, CDR2 SVGAGI, per germline. The CDR3 runs 16 residues. CDR3 sequence: CASSYGGRPSYNEQFF. CDR3 nucleotides: TGTGCCAGCAGTTACGGGGGGAGGCCCTCCTACAATGAGCAGTTCTTC.

V usage is TRBV6-5 and J usage is TRBJ2-2, with 7 bases identical to TRBD2. V dropped 3 bases and J dropped 2; count of bases not matched to a gene: 3. This CDR3 spans 15 amino acids. CDR1 MNHEY and CDR2 SVGAGI come from the germline V gene. The CDR3 bases are TGTGCCAGCAGTTATAGCGGGCCCAACACCGGGGAGCTGTTTTTT. This encodes CASSYSGPNTGELFF.

The chain employs TRBV14 and TRBJ2-4, with TRBD1 matching 9 bases. Germline V gives CDR1 SGHDN, CDR2 FVKESK. The length of the CDR3 is 15 residues. The trim removed 6 bases at V and 0 bases at J, leaving 3 bases unmatched. The chain's CDR3 is CASSHRGLAKNIQYF. CDR3 nucleotide sequence: TGTGCCAGCAGTCACAGGGGGCTAGCCAAAAACATTCAGTACTTC. Variable domain in full (rest from reference TRBV14 and TRBJ2-4): EAGVTQFPSHSVIEKGQTVTLRCDPISGHDNLYWYRRVMGKEIKFLLHFVKESKQDESGMPNNRFLAERTGGTYSTLKVQPAELEDSGVYFCASSHRGLAKNIQYFGAGTRLSVL.

V gene TRBV28 combines with J gene TRBJ2-2, with 12 bases identical to TRBD2. V gave up 6 bases and J gave up 7 bases; unmatched junction bases: 12. The CDR3 extends over 17 amino acids. CDR1 and CDR2 (germline): MDHEN, SYDVKM. CDR3 amino acids: CASSSHLLAGGVGELFF. CDR3 in DNA: TGTGCCAGCAGCTCCCACCTTCTAGCGGGAGGGGTCGGGGAGCTGTTTTTT.

Only one count was recorded for this clone. The chain is built from TRBV14 and TRBJ2-1; 9 bases are a match to TRBD1. The CDR3 runs 16 residues. V lost 4 bases to trimming and J lost 7 bases; unmatched junction nucleotides: 11. From germline, CDR1 is SGHDN and CDR2 FVKESK. CDR3 sequence reads: CASSLHYRDRENEQFF. The DNA of the CDR3 is TGTGCCAGCAGCCTCCATTACCGGGACAGGGAAAATGAGCAGTTCTTC.

This chain connects TRBV6-6 to TRBJ1-2; the D is unclear. CDR1 is MNHNY, CDR2 SVGAGI, per germline (reference sequence). V lost 0 bases to trimming and J lost 1 base, with 12 bases between them. There are 16 residues in the CDR3. The chain's CDR3 is CASSYSTGVYNYGYTF. CDR3 bases: TGTGCCAGCAGTTACTCGACCGGGGTATATAACTATGGCTACACCTTC.

The CDR3 is CASSLLAGVGDEQFF. The CDR3 DNA is TGTGCCAGCAGCTTACTAGCGGGAGTGGGCGATGAGCAGTTCTTC. The chain uses TRBV7-2 and TRBJ2-1, with TRBD2 identical over 10 bases. Losses at the gene ends were 2 bases for V and 8 bases for J; bases not matched to a gene: 6. The germline CDR1 and CDR2 sequences are SGHTA and FQGNSA. The CDR3 has 15 amino acids.

This sequence joins TRBV11-3 and TRBJ2-7; D might be TRBD1 or TRBD2, each matching 6 bases. Germline CDR1 reads SGHNT; CDR2 reads YENEEA. This CDR3 spans 13 amino acids. V lost 6 bases and J lost 3, with 12 bases in between. The CDR3 nucleotides are TGTGCCAGCAGTGAGGGGGGACACTACGAGCAGTACTTC. This codes for CASSEGGHYEQYF.

This chain joins TRBV5-6 and TRBJ2-7; tentative D call: TRBD2 (6 bases). The V gene's germline CDR1 is SGHDT and CDR2 YYEEEE. The V and J ends lost 2 bases and 1 base respectively, with 10 bases between them. The CDR3 spans 14 residues. This chain's CDR3 is CASSFRSGSYEQYF. The CDR3 region has the DNA TGTGCCAGCAGCTTCCGTAGCGGATCCTACGAGCAGTACTTC.

The CDR3 bases are TGTGCCAGCAGCGTAGAGCCCCAGATCTCTGGAAACACCATATATTTT. This sequence encodes CASSVEPQISGNTIYF. V gene TRBV9 combines with J gene TRBJ1-3; D gene ambiguous. CDR3 length: 16 residues. CDR1 SGDLS and CDR2 YYNGEE come from the germline V gene. The V and J ends lost 0 bases and 0 bases respectively, with 10 bases between them.

The chain has TRBV5-4 and TRBJ1-1; D not resolved. CDR3 size: 14 residues. V was pared by 6 bases and J by 4 bases, with 16 bases between. From germline, CDR1 is SGHNT and CDR2 YYREEE (reference sequence). In DNA form, the CDR3 reads TGTGCCAGCACCCCTTCCGGACCGGGCACTGAAGCTTTCTTT. It yields the protein CASTPSGPGTEAFF. The full variable domain, its missing parts supplied by reference TRBV5-4 and TRBJ1-1, is ETGVTQSPTHLIKTRGQQVTLRCSSQSGHNTVSWYQQALGQGPQFIFQYYREEENGRGNFPPRFSGLQFPNYSSELNVNALELDDSALYLCASTPSGPGTEAFFGQGTRLTVV.

The rearrangement uses TRBV15 and TRBJ1-2, with 7 bases identical to TRBD1. The V and J ends lost 3 bases and 8 bases, in that order; junction bases with no gene match: 3. The CDR3 has 12 amino acids. CDR1 and CDR2 (germline): LNHNV, YYDKDF (reference sequence). The CDR3 DNA reads TGTGCCACCAGCAGGACAGGGACCGGCTACACCTTC. Translating gives CATSRTGTGYTF.

The CDR3 DNA reads as TGTGCCATCGAGACTCCAGGGACCGGGGAGCTGTTTTTT. As protein: CAIETPGTGELFF. This chain links TRBV28 with TRBJ2-2; D is perhaps TRBD1 (5 bases). The V end lost 10 bases, the J end lost 5 bases, and 14 bases lay between the germline ends. CDR1 is MDHEN, CDR2 SYDVKM, per germline. This CDR3 is built from 13 residues.

CDR3 sequence (DNA): TGTGCCAGCAGCAGGGGGTTGCTAACTGAAGCTTTCTTT. This translates into CASSRGLLTEAFF. The chain joins TRBV27 to TRBJ1-1; 7 nucleotides match TRBD1. V gave up 6 bases and J gave up 5 bases; unmatched junction bases: 6. This CDR3 spans 13 amino acids. Germline V gene lookup returns CDR1 MNHEY and CDR2 SMNVEV (reference sequence).

A note on this clone: This specimen includes other DNA sequences encoding the same CDR3. This chain uses TRBV5-1 with TRBJ1-2; possibly TRBD1 for D (6 bases). Germline loops: CDR1 SGHRS, CDR2 YFSETQ. Trimming removed 0 bases at V and 6 bases at J, with 12 bases between. This CDR3 contains 14 residues. CDR3: CASSLGQGLDGYTF. CDR3 DNA sequence: TGCGCCAGCAGCTTGGGGCAGGGGCTCGATGGCTACACCTTC.

The gene calls are TRBV19 and TRBJ2-7; D may correspond to TRBD1 or TRBD2 (5 bases each). In germline, CDR1 is LNHDA, CDR2 SQIVND (reference sequence). Trimming stripped 3 bases from V and 7 bases from J, with 16 bases between. The CDR3 is made up of 14 amino acids. CDR3 sequence (DNA): TGTGCCAGTAGTATTACCGGGCTTGGGGGAGAGCAGTACTTC. Translating it yields CASSITGLGGEQYF.

The rearrangement uses TRBV5-6 and TRBJ2-7; D unclear. V lost 4 bases, J lost 3 bases, and 11 bases lay in between. Germline V CDR1 and CDR2: SGHDT, YYEEEE. The CDR3 has 13 residues. The CDR3 DNA follows: TGTGCCAGCAGCGGAACAGCCCGCTACGAGCAGTACTTC. Encoded protein: CASSGTARYEQYF.

This chain uses TRBV30 with TRBJ1-4; D might be TRBD1 (6 bases). CDR3 length equals 11 residues. Trimming removed 8 bases from V and 11 bases from J, with 15 bases in between. Germline values: CDR1 GTSNPN, CDR2 SVGIG (reference sequence). The CDR3 sequence is CAGGGGEKLFF. CDR3 nucleotide sequence: TGTGCCGGGGGGGGCGGCGAGAAACTGTTTTTT. The whole variable domain, filled in from reference TRBV30 and TRBJ1-4, reads SQTIHQWPATLVQPVGSPLSLECTVEGTSNPNLYWYRQAAGRGLQLLFYSVGIGQISSEVPQNLSASRPQDRQFILSSKKLLLSDSGFYLCAGGGGEKLFFGSGTQLSVL.

The CDR3 loop is CASSMRGWDSGNTIYF. The CDR3, as DNA: TGTGCCAGTAGTATGAGAGGCTGGGACTCTGGAAACACCATATATTTT. The chain combines TRBV19 with TRBJ1-3; D remains ambiguous. Trimming took off 3 bases at V and 0 bases at J, with 12 bases between the two ends. This CDR3 spans 16 amino acids. Per the germline V gene, CDR1 is LNHDA and CDR2 is SQIVND (reference sequence).

Turning to this clone: The sample contains more than one DNA sequence encoding this CDR3. V and J are TRBV7-2 and TRBJ2-1; tentative D call: TRBD2 (5 bases). The germline gives CDR1 SGHTA, CDR2 FQGNSA. V lost 2 bases and J lost 6, with 8 bases in between. The CDR3 contains 13 residues. This chain's CDR3 is CASSLRGSNEQFF. CDR3 sequence (DNA): TGTGCCAGCAGCTTAAGAGGGAGCAATGAGCAGTTCTTC.

The J gene is TRBJ2-1, the V gene TRBV4-2, with 9 bases that match TRBD2. Germline CDR1 LGHNA, CDR2 YNFKEQ. This CDR3 region has 16 residues. V gave up 3 bases and J gave up 3 bases; unmatched junction bases: 6. CDR3 DNA: TGTGCCAGCAGCCAGATAGCGGGAGAGATCTACAATGAGCAGTTCTTC. Its protein product is CASSQIAGEIYNEQFF.